These T cell receptor beta chains were read from a single sample in a study of blood T cell repertoires in COVID-19. TCRdb's table, derived via immunoSEQ multiplex PCR, lists solely in-frame clones and lacks some. The sample holds some 200,000 clones, around four fifths seen once. The sample was peripheral blood. These receptor sequences come from a human donor with acute or convalescent COVID-19. The donor label of this sample is uncertain. CDR3s include the opening cysteine and the closing phenylalanine or tryptophan. The order of the fields is CDR3 protein, CDR3 DNA, clone size, J gene, V gene, CDR3 length, D gene. D genes are given only for firm matches. A row's size may be missing; if present it is once, few, many or a size class.

CASSSLAGYTDTQYF,TGTGCCAGCAGCTCCTTAGCGGGATACACAGATACGCAGTATTTT,.,TRBJ2-3,TRBV7-2,15,TRBD2
CASRGDSRDEQFF,TGTGCCAGCAGGGGGGACAGTCGGGATGAGCAGTTCTTC,.,TRBJ2-1,TRBV12-3/TRBV12-4,13,TRBD1
CASSLTGAPGNQPQHF,TGTGCCAGCAGCTTGACAGGAGCGCCCGGCAATCAGCCCCAGCATTTT,few,TRBJ1-5,TRBV5-6,16,.
CASSVGGDRGPANEKLFF,TGTGCCAGCAGCGTAGGGGGAGACAGGGGGCCCGCCAATGAAAAACTGTTTTTT,once,TRBJ1-4,TRBV9,18,TRBD1
CARSTLAVSSYEQYF,TGTGCCAGAAGCACACTAGCGGTCAGCTCCTACGAGCAGTACTTC,.,TRBJ2-7,TRBV5-3,15,TRBD2
CASSESGIPEQYF,TGCGCCAGCAGTGAAAGCGGGATTCCCGAGCAGTACTTC,.,TRBJ2-7,TRBV10-1,13,TRBD2
CASSINFNTEAFF,TGTGCCAGTAGTATAAACTTCAACACTGAAGCTTTCTTT,once,TRBJ1-1,TRBV19,13,.
CASSPRSGTYNSPLHF,TGTGCCAGCAGTCCTCGGTCAGGGACCTATAATTCACCCCTCCACTTT,.,TRBJ1-6,TRBV2,16,.
CASSPGRDYGYTF,TGTGCCAGCAGCCCTGGCCGGGACTATGGCTACACCTTC,.,TRBJ1-2,TRBV7-8,13,.
CATSGSQGTQYF,TGTGCCACCAGCGGGTCCCAGGGGACCCAGTACTTC,.,TRBJ2-5,TRBV24-1,12,.